Listed below are T cell receptor beta chains from one sample, sequenced in a study of control samples from healthy donors and cancer patients. The table came from immunoSEQ multiplex PCR; TCRdb's copy has only in-frame clones and leaves some out. The repertoire includes about 410,000 clones, around nine tenths of them detected once, and roughly 6.4% sits in the top ten. Sequencing used PBMCs. The receptors stem from a man aged 40-49 years with head and neck cancer. Both conserved end residues are part of each CDR3. A D gene is named only where the DNA matches it firmly. The listing skips clone size in some rows; elsewhere it reads once, few, many or a size class.

size	D	J	V	CDR3	DNA
.	.	TRBJ1-2	TRBV7-2	CASSLVLVFRGYTF	TGTGCCAGCAGCTTAGTATTGGTTTTTCGTGGCTACACCTTC
.	.	TRBJ1-2	TRBV5-3	CASPREGRGYTF	TGTGCCAGCCCTCGGGAAGGGCGGGGCTACACCTTC
.	.	TRBJ2-7	TRBV3-1/TRBV3-2	CASSHQTGTRSSYEQYF	TGTGCCAGCAGCCATCAAACCGGGACACGGAGCTCCTACGAGCAGTACTTC
.	TRBD2	TRBJ2-1	TRBV9	CASSKWTSGGNEQFF	TGTGCCAGCAGCAAATGGACTAGCGGGGGTAATGAGCAGTTCTTC
.	.	TRBJ1-4	TRBV28	CASSTTNIDLKGEKLFF	TGTGCCAGCAGTACGACTAATATTGACCTAAAGGGGGAAAAACTGTTTTTT
.	TRBD1	TRBJ2-5	TRBV11-3	CASSLGQGALETQYF	TGTGCCAGCAGCTTGGGGCAGGGGGCGTTGGAGACCCAGTACTTC
.	.	TRBJ1-5	TRBV19	CATKAEGEGQPQHF	TGTGCCACTAAGGCCGAAGGGGAAGGTCAGCCCCAGCATTTT
.	.	TRBJ2-1	TRBV11-3	CASSPGNEQFF	TGTGCCAGCAGCCCCGGAAATGAGCAGTTCTTC
.	.	TRBJ1-1	TRBV28	CASQAGIVSTEAFF	TGTGCCAGCCAAGCGGGGATCGTTTCTACTGAAGCTTTCTTT
.	.	TRBJ2-5	TRBV2	CASSEKSSGKETQYF	TGTGCCAGCAGTGAGAAAAGTAGCGGCAAAGAGACCCAGTACTTC
.	.	TRBJ1-3	TRBV6-6	CASAPSRQGNTIYF	TGTGCCTCAGCCCCTTCCAGACAGGGAAACACCATATATTTT
.	.	TRBJ1-6	TRBV7-9	CASSLRQAYNSPLHF	TGTGCCAGCAGCTTGCGACAGGCCTATAATTCACCCCTCCACTTT
.	.	TRBJ2-3	TRBV2	CASHRVDTQYF	TGTGCCAGCCACAGGGTAGATACGCAGTATTTT
.	.	TRBJ2-1	TRBV16	CASSRPGGATIEQFF	TGTGCCAGCAGCCGCCCCGGGGGTGCGACCATAGAGCAGTTCTTC
.	TRBD1	TRBJ1-2	TRBV12-3/TRBV12-4	CASRFTGGYGYTF	TGTGCCAGCAGGTTTACAGGGGGCTATGGCTACACCTTC
once	TRBD2	TRBJ2-1	TRBV2	CARAAGGYNEQFF	TGTGCCCGCGCAGCGGGAGGTTACAATGAGCAGTTCTTC
.	.	TRBJ2-7	TRBV5-5	CASSLVTGRKTYEQYF	TGTGCCAGCAGCCTAGTTACGGGACGAAAGACCTACGAGCAGTACTTC
.	.	TRBJ2-7	TRBV2	CASSWGPRYEQYF	TGTGCCAGTTCTTGGGGCCCACGGTACGAGCAGTACTTC
.	.	TRBJ1-2	TRBV28	CASSFKGMGANYGYTF	TGTGCCAGCAGTTTCAAGGGGATGGGGGCTAACTATGGCTACACCTTC
.	.	TRBJ2-7	TRBV6-5	CASSQTGTYEQYF	TGTGCCAGCAGCCAGACTGGTACCTACGAGCAGTACTTC
.	TRBD1	TRBJ1-2	TRBV6-6	CASSQAGTGGGWYGYTF	TGTGCCAGCAGTCAGGCCGGGACAGGAGGGGGATGGTATGGCTACACCTTC
.	.	TRBJ1-1	TRBV6-5	CASSYSGKNTEAFF	TGTGCCAGCAGTTACTCGGGGAAGAACACTGAAGCTTTCTTT
.	TRBD2	TRBJ2-7	TRBV28	CASSPSTSGTGYEQYF	TGTGCCAGCAGTCCCTCGACTAGCGGGACGGGGTACGAGCAGTACTTC
.	.	TRBJ2-3	TRBV7-9	CALSTGFSTDTQYF	TGTGCCCTATCAACCGGATTTTCCACAGATACGCAGTATTTT
.	.	TRBJ2-7	TRBV28	CASSQYDRRPSYEQYF	TGTGCCAGCAGTCAATATGACAGGCGTCCTTCCTACGAGCAGTACTTC
.	TRBD1	TRBJ2-5	TRBV14	CASGYEPSALTGFPLTIIPETQYF	TGTGCCAGCGGGTACGAACCGAGTGCGTTGACAGGGTTTCCTTTAACTATAATACCAGAGACCCAGTACTTC
.	.	TRBJ2-5	TRBV2	CATQVRETQYF	TGTGCCACCCAGGTCCGGGAGACCCAGTACTTC
.	.	TRBJ2-1	TRBV14	CASSHRRGAPDNEQFF	TGTGCCAGCAGCCACCGAAGGGGGGCCCCCGACAATGAGCAGTTCTTC